This T cell receptor beta chain was sequenced for a study of T cell responses to AZD1222 COVID-19 vaccine. The protocol was immunoSEQ multiplex PCR, while the TCRdb copy is restricted to in-frame clones and leaves out a portion. Among 150,000 to 200,000 clones listed, 85% to 95% were seen once. Germline CDR1 reads KGHSH; CDR2 reads LQKENI. The length of the CDR3 is 18 residues. The ends were cut back, 3 bases at V and 2 bases at J, with 20 bases in the middle. This receptor was taken from an adult in good health. The genes are TRBV18 and TRBJ1-5; tentative D call: TRBD1 (6 bases). The specimen comprised peripheral blood, sampled on day 0 of AZD1222 vaccination. The CDR3 sequence is CASSPFRQAKNRNQPQHF. The CDR3 DNA reads as TGTGCCAGCTCACCCTTCCGACAGGCAAAGAACCGCAATCAGCCCCAGCATTTT. Using reference TRBV18 and TRBJ1-5 for the parts outside the CDR3, the full variable domain is NAGVMQNPRHLVRRRGQEARLRCSPMKGHSHVYWYRQLPEEGLKFMVYLQKENIIDESGMPKERFSAEFPKEGPSILRIQQVVRGDSAAYFCASSPFRQAKNRNQPQHFGDGTRLSIL.